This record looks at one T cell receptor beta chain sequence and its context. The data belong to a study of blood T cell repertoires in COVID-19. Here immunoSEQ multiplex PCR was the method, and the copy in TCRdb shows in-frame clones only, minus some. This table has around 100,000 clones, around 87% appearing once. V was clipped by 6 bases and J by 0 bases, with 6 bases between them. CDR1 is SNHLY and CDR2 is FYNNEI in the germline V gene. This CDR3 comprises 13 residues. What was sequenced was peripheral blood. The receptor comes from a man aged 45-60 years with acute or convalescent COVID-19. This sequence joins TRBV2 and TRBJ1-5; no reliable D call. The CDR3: CASRRVSNQPQHF. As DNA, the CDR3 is TGTGCCAGCAGACGGGTTAGCAATCAGCCCCAGCATTTT.